Below are 30 T cell receptor beta chains sequenced from a single sample in a study of blood T cell repertoires in COVID-19. Method: immunoSEQ multiplex PCR; TCRdb's copy keeps in-frame clones and lacks some. Seen here are about 370,000 clones, 80% to 90% observed once, and the top ten hold around 1%. Input material: PBMCs or T cells enriched from blood (not recorded which). Receptors originate from a man aged 18 to 30 who had recovered from COVID-19.

CDR3 nucleotides: TGTGCCAGCAGCTTATCAGGGGGCCCAAAACCCCGCGAGCAGTACTTC. Translated: CASSLSGGPKPREQYF. The chain combines TRBV7-9 with TRBJ2-7; 8 bases are shared with TRBD1. CDR1 SEHNR and CDR2 FQNEAQ come from the germline V gene (reference sequence). The CDR3 runs to 16 residues. Trimming cost V 2 bases and J 6 bases; bases outside gene matches: 12.

This clone was picked up one time. This chain joins TRBV19 and TRBJ2-1; tentatively, D is TRBD1 (6 bases). The CDR3 is made up of 18 amino acids. V lost 4 bases and J 4 bases, leaving 23 bases between the germline ends. Germline V gene data show CDR1 as LNHDA and CDR2 as SQIVND (reference sequence). Here the CDR3 DNA reads TGTGCCAGTAGTACCTCCCTATTACAGGGTACAGTTTACAATGAGCAGTTCTTC. Its protein product is CASSTSLLQGTVYNEQFF.

The DNA of the CDR3 is TGTGCCAGTAGTGCGAACCTGAACTCTGGGGCCAACGTCCTGACTTTC. Its protein is CASSANLNSGANVLTF. The chain combines TRBV19 with TRBJ2-6; D is undetermined. The CDR3 runs 16 residues. Trimming took off 5 bases at V and 0 bases at J, with 11 bases between the two ends. Germline lookup yields CDR1 LNHDA and CDR2 SQIVND (reference sequence). Based on the CDR3 plus reference TRBV19 and TRBJ2-6, the full variable domain is DGGITQSPKYLFRKEGQNVTLSCEQNLNHDAMYWYRQDPGQGLRLIYYSQIVNDFQKGDIAEGYSVSREKKESFPLTVTSAQKNPTAFYLCASSANLNSGANVLTFGAGSRLTVL.

This clone was seen only once. J is TRBJ2-5 and V is TRBV2, with 8 bases that match TRBD1. V shed 7 bases and J 4 bases; nucleotides not matched to a gene: 2. The CDR3 is 12 residues long. Germline CDR1 and CDR2: SNHLY and FYNNEI. This CDR3 is CASKDRGETQYF. The CDR3 DNA sequence: TGTGCCAGCAAAGACAGGGGAGAGACCCAGTACTTC.

A remark on this clone: At the DNA level, this CDR3 is encoded by other sequences in the same sample as well. This rearrangement joins TRBV9 to TRBJ2-7; TRBD1 agrees at 7 bases. V was clipped by 4 bases and J by 4 bases; unmatched bases: 8. The length of the CDR3 is 14 residues. Germline values: CDR1 SGDLS, CDR2 YYNGEE. In DNA form, the CDR3 reads TGTGCCAGCAGCCCCACAGGGGACCCTTACGAGCAGTACTTC. Amino acids: CASSPTGDPYEQYF.

The V gene is TRBV7-9, the J gene TRBJ2-5; a possible D gene is TRBD2 (6 bases). This CDR3 comprises 14 residues. Trimming removed 2 bases from V and 5 bases from J, with 12 bases in between. Per the germline V gene, CDR1 is SEHNR and CDR2 is FQNEAQ (reference sequence). DNA for the CDR3: TGTGCCAGCAGCTTACCGGTCGCGGGGGAGACCCAGTACTTC. Translated: CASSLPVAGETQYF.

The rearrangement links TRBV9 to TRBJ2-5; 8 bases agree with TRBD2. Unmatched junction bases numbered 4, after V lost 2 bases and J lost 4 bases. The CDR3 runs 14 residues. CDR1 and CDR2 (germline): SGDLS, YYNGEE. The CDR3 is CASSVGTRGETQYF. For the CDR3, the DNA is TGTGCCAGCAGCGTGGGGACTAGGGGAGAGACCCAGTACTTC.

The chain has TRBV24-1 and TRBJ2-7; D ambiguous. This CDR3 has 13 amino acids. Trimming pared 3 bases from V and 7 bases from J, leaving 12 bases between. The germline CDR1 and CDR2 sequences are KGHDR and SFDVKD. In DNA, the CDR3 is TGTGCCACCAGTGATCCATCAAACTGGGAGCAGTACTTC. This codes for CATSDPSNWEQYF.

This chain uses TRBV2 with TRBJ1-2; D gene uncertain. The CDR3 runs 15 residues. Trimming stripped 6 bases from V and 0 bases from J, with 14 bases between. Germline CDR1 reads SNHLY; CDR2 reads FYNNEI. The CDR3: CASRGSPAPNYGYTF. DNA for the CDR3: TGTGCCAGCAGGGGCAGTCCTGCCCCTAACTATGGCTACACCTTC.

This chain connects TRBV27 to TRBJ1-5; D is perhaps TRBD1 (6 bases). Germline values: CDR1 MNHEY, CDR2 SMNVEV (reference sequence). V shed 5 bases and J shed 0 bases, with 17 bases lying between them. The CDR3 has 17 residues. CDR3 sequence: CASSNRATSTSNQPQHF. In nucleotides, the CDR3 is TGTGCCAGCAGTAACAGGGCCACCAGTACTAGCAATCAGCCCCAGCATTTT.

This chain connects TRBV24-1 to TRBJ1-5, with a weak D call TRBD1 (6 bases). The germline CDR1 and CDR2 sequences are KGHDR and SFDVKD. V lost 2 bases, J lost 3 bases, and 10 bases lay in between. CDR3 length: 15 amino acids. The CDR3 DNA reads TGTGCCACCAGTGATTCAACAGGGTCCAATCAGCCCCAGCATTTT. It encodes CATSDSTGSNQPQHF.

The chain couples TRBV5-8 to TRBJ1-6; no firm D call. The CDR3 has 11 amino acids. The V gene lost 1 base and the J gene lost 11 bases, with 4 bases spanning the gap. Germline V gene data show CDR1 as SGHTS and CDR2 as YDEGEE. As DNA, the CDR3 is TGTGCCAGCAGCTTGTATGCACCCCTCCACTTT. It specifies CASSLYAPLHF.

The V call is TRBV19, the J call TRBJ1-1; 9 bases agree with TRBD1. Germline V gene sequence: CDR1 LNHDA, CDR2 SQIVND (reference sequence). Trimming removed 5 bases from V and 0 bases from J; junction bases left unmatched: 10. This CDR3 contains 17 residues. The CDR3 loop reads CASSSGTGLGLNTEAFF. The DNA for the CDR3 is TGTGCCAGTAGTTCCGGGACAGGGTTGGGGCTGAACACTGAAGCTTTCTTT.

The CDR3 DNA follows: TGTGCCAGCAGTTACTCAAATGGTTATCCTCAGGGAGGTCGGGGGATCCAGTACTTC. Translated, it gives CASSYSNGYPQGGRGIQYF. This sequence joins TRBV6-2 or TRBV6-3 and TRBJ2-7; TRBD2 is a possible D gene (6 bases). V lost 0 bases to trimming and J lost 10 bases, with 31 bases between them. CDR3 size: 19 residues. Germline-derived CDR1 and CDR2 are MNHEY and SVGEGT.

The chain employs TRBV9 and TRBJ2-1; D not resolved. The V gene's germline CDR1 is SGDLS and CDR2 YYNGEE. The length of the CDR3 is 14 residues. The V gene lost 0 bases and the J gene lost 6 bases, with 10 bases spanning the gap. DNA for the CDR3: TGTGCCAGCAGCGTAGGTGGTAGCTTCAATGAGCAGTTCTTC. It is translated as CASSVGGSFNEQFF.

The J gene is TRBJ2-1, the V gene TRBV11-2, with TRBD2 matching over 9 bases. J gave up 6 bases and V 2 bases, and 5 bases lay outside the gene matches. Germline CDR1 and CDR2: SGHAT and FQNNGV. This CDR3 is 15 amino acids long. CDR3 DNA: TGTGCCAGCAGCTTAATCGGGCGGGAGGGCAATGAGCAGTTCTTC. Translation gives CASSLIGREGNEQFF. Supplemented by reference TRBV11-2 and TRBJ2-1, the full variable domain reads EAGVAQSPRYKIIEKRQSVAFWCNPISGHATLYWYQQILGQGPKLLIQFQNNGVVDDSQLPKDRFSAERLKGVDSTLKIQPAKLEDSAVYLCASSLIGREGNEQFFGPGTRLTVL.

Points on this clone: The identical CDR3 is also encoded by other nucleotide sequences in the sample. The genes are TRBV28 and TRBJ2-3, with D possibly matching TRBD2 (6 bases). This CDR3 region has 12 residues. The V end lost 3 bases, the J end lost 6 bases, and 7 bases lay between the germline ends. Per germline, CDR1 MDHEN and CDR2 SYDVKM. CDR3 in amino acids: CASSLTSDTQYF. DNA for the CDR3: TGTGCCAGCAGTTTGACTAGTGATACGCAGTATTTT.

A single count supports this clone. This chain uses TRBV4-3 with TRBJ1-2; D unclear. Trimming took off 4 bases at V and 4 bases at J, with 7 bases between the two ends. The CDR3 length is 12 residues. Germline V gene data show CDR1 as LGHNA and CDR2 as YSLEER. Written as DNA, the CDR3 is TGCGCCAGCAGCCTGGCAGGCTATGGCTACACCTTC. Residues: CASSLAGYGYTF.

The chain links TRBV19 to TRBJ2-7; 7 bases are a match to TRBD1. This CDR3 has 17 residues. V was clipped by 4 bases and J by 0 bases; unmatched bases: 12. CDR1 is LNHDA and CDR2 is SQIVND in the germline V gene (reference sequence). The CDR3 sequence is CASSRVTGTDSSYEQYF. As DNA, the CDR3 is TGTGCCAGTAGTAGGGTCACCGGGACAGACAGCTCCTACGAGCAGTACTTC.

This chain joins TRBV12-5 and TRBJ1-5; 9 positions match TRBD1. The CDR3 loop spans 14 amino acids. V was clipped by 4 bases and J by 5 bases; unmatched bases: 3. Germline-derived CDR1 and CDR2 are LGHNT and FRNRAP. CDR3 DNA: TGTGCTAGTGGTTCACAGGGGGCTTATCAGCCCCAGCATTTT. Its protein product is CASGSQGAYQPQHF.

The CDR3 region has the DNA TGTGCCACCAGCAGAGATACGGGGGGCGTCTACGAGCAGTACTTC. Protein product: CATSRDTGGVYEQYF. V is TRBV15 and J is TRBJ2-7; maybe TRBD2 (7 bases). There are 15 residues in the CDR3. The V end lost 0 bases, the J end lost 3 bases, and 12 bases lay between the germline ends. Germline CDR1 reads LNHNV; CDR2 reads YYDKDF (reference sequence).

A single count supports this clone. The chain employs TRBV28 and TRBJ2-7, with a tentative D call TRBD1 (6 bases). CDR1 is MDHEN, CDR2 SYDVKM, per germline. V lost 5 bases to trimming and J lost 5 bases, with 16 bases between them. There are 14 residues in the CDR3. The CDR3 here is CASSPGQRTHEQYF. CDR3 sequence (DNA): TGTGCCAGCAGTCCTGGACAGAGAACCCACGAGCAGTACTTC.

V and J are TRBV9 and TRBJ2-1; 7 bases agree with TRBD1. J gave up 2 bases and V 0 bases, and 5 bases lay outside the gene matches. This CDR3 spans 16 amino acids. The germline gives CDR1 SGDLS, CDR2 YYNGEE. CDR3 sequence (DNA): TGTGCCAGCAGCGTAGGGAGCCAGGGGGCCTACAATGAGCAGTTCTTC. The encoded protein is CASSVGSQGAYNEQFF.

The J gene is TRBJ2-7, the V gene TRBV21-1; the listed D gene, TRBD2, was not tested against the DNA. TRBV21-1 is an annotated pseudogene. The CDR3 loop spans 15 amino acids. The CDR3, as DNA: TGTGCCAGCAGCAAAAGCTGTAATTTTCCCAACGAGCAGTACTTC. The encoded protein is CASSKSCNFPNEQYF.

V and J are TRBV6-4 and TRBJ2-1; D is possibly TRBD1 (6 bases). CDR1 and CDR2 (germline): MRHNA, SNTAGT. The V end was cut by 5 bases, the J end by 9 bases, with 20 bases between. The CDR3 is 15 residues long. The CDR3 coding sequence is TGTGCCAGCAGTCTTACAGGGTCACGGGGTAGTGAGCAGTTCTTC. Translated, it gives CASSLTGSRGSEQFF.

The J gene is TRBJ2-3, the V gene TRBV7-3, with 7 bases that match TRBD1. There are 16 residues in the CDR3. V dropped 4 bases and J dropped 3; count of bases not matched to a gene: 10. Germline loops: CDR1 SGHTA, CDR2 FQGTGA. The DNA of the CDR3 is TGTGCCAGCAGCTCCATGACAGGGTTAGGAACAGATACGCAGTATTTT. It encodes CASSSMTGLGTDTQYF.

The chain combines TRBV28 with TRBJ1-6; TRBD1 aligns across 8 bases. Germline CDR1 and CDR2: MDHEN and SYDVKM. Trimming at V came to 6 bases and at J to 10 bases, leaving 11 bases not matched to a gene. This CDR3 is 15 amino acids long. This chain's CDR3 is CASRLGTGGGSPLHF. In nucleotides, the CDR3 is TGTGCCAGCAGACTCGGAACAGGGGGTGGGTCACCCCTCCACTTT. The full variable domain, its missing parts supplied by reference TRBV28 and TRBJ1-6, is DVKVTQSSRYLVKRTGEKVFLECVQDMDHENMFWYRQDPGLGLRLIYFSYDVKMKEKGDIPEGYSVSREKKERFSLILESASTNQTSMYLCASRLGTGGGSPLHFGNGTRLTVT.

This chain uses TRBV3-1 (or the pseudogene TRBV3-2) with TRBJ2-1, with TRBD1 identical over 8 bases. There are 12 residues in the CDR3. J lost 12 bases, V lost 2 bases, and 3 bases had no gene match. In germline, CDR1 is LGHDT, CDR2 YNNKEL (reference sequence). CDR3 coding DNA: TGTGCCAGCAGCCAACCTGACAGGGGGCAGTTCTTC. The encoded protein is CASSQPDRGQFF.

The V call is TRBV25-1, the J call TRBJ2-2, with TRBD2 matching over 7 bases. V lost 7 bases, J lost 1 base, and 3 bases stayed unmatched. Germline CDR1 is MGHDK and CDR2 is SYGVNS. There are 14 residues in the CDR3. The CDR3 coding sequence is TGTGCCAGCATGGGCGGGAGGAACACCGGGGAGCTGTTTTTT. Translating gives CASMGGRNTGELFF. The entire variable domain, with the rest obtained from reference TRBV25-1 and TRBJ2-2, is as follows: EADIYQTPRYLVIGTGKKITLECSQTMGHDKMYWYQQDPGMELHLIHYSYGVNSTEKGDLSSESTVSRIRTEHFPLTLESARPSHTSQYLCASMGGRNTGELFFGEGSRLTVL.

The J gene is TRBJ2-6, the V gene TRBV6-5; possibly TRBD1 for D (5 bases). The V end was cut by 8 bases, the J end by 1 base, with 12 bases between. Germline V gene lookup returns CDR1 MNHEY and CDR2 SVGAGI. The CDR3 is made up of 15 amino acids. The CDR3 DNA follows: TGTGCCAGCTGGACACCAAGTTCTGGGGCCAACGTCCTGACTTTC. Its translation: CASWTPSSGANVLTF.